This paragraph reports one T cell receptor beta chain. This sample stems from a study of technical replicates of blood from a few donors. Trimming shortened V by 1 base and J by 1 base, and 13 bases separated the two germline ends. This CDR3 spans 16 amino acids. CDR1 LGHNA and CDR2 YSLEER come from the germline V gene. The table came from immunoSEQ multiplex PCR; TCRdb's copy has only in-frame clones and leaves some out. The table lists tens of thousands of clones, about nine tenths of them singletons. This TCR came from a human donor in good health. Some clones in this sample may be carry-over from other donors' samples. Input material: PBMCs. The V and J genes are TRBV4-3 and TRBJ1-1; perhaps TRBD1 as D (6 bases). The CDR3, as DNA: TGCGCCAGCAGCCAAGGGGAGGGGGTTTCGAACACTGAAGCTTTCTTT. Protein: CASSQGEGVSNTEAFF.